This paragraph covers one TCR beta chain sequence. Its antigen is still unknown. These data originate in a study of T cells expressing NK-cell markers. Study in general: Sorted CD3+CD56+NKG2C+, CD3+CD56+NKG2C- and CD3+CD56-NKG2C+ T-cell subsets were beta-chain profiled. Most of the eight sequenced donors were classified as HCMV-seropositive, and one was classified as seronegative. Overall study findings and caveats: As a fraction of CD8+ T cells, dominant NKG2C+ clonotypes reached roughly 1.0-7.5% in 5 or 6 donors. These same clonotypes (in several donors) also led the CD3+CD56-NKG2C+ fraction.

Following a re-call of the 5' RACE reads, TCRdb has one entry per CDR3 protein and lacks DNA. The listing records about 540,000 distinct CDR3 sequences. There are 14 residues in the CDR3. Germline CDR1 is SGHDT and CDR2 is YYEEEE. This receptor was taken from a young man in good health. The source material was blood T cells: a sorted CD56 or NKG2C T cell subset, CD4+ or CD8+ T cells, or bulk PBMC T cells (not recorded which). This chain uses TRBV5-6 with TRBJ2-5; without DNA, the TCRdb call of TRBD1 cannot be checked. CDR3 sequence reads: CASSKTGPGETQYF.